The 26 T cell receptor beta chains presented below share a single source sample, sequenced in a study of T cell responses to AZD1222 COVID-19 vaccine. The protocol was immunoSEQ multiplex PCR, while the TCRdb copy is restricted to in-frame clones and leaves out a portion. The sample lists fewer than 130,000 clones; approximately 92% were seen once. Sequencing was performed on peripheral blood, taken on day 0 of AZD1222 vaccination. Receptors were obtained from an adult in good health.

The gene calls are TRBV6-6 and TRBJ1-2, with a possible D match to TRBD1 (5 bases). The germline V gene encodes CDR1 MNHNY and CDR2 SVGAGI (reference sequence). CDR3 length: 14 amino acids. Trimming stripped 3 bases from V and 3 bases from J, with 11 bases between. CDR3 nucleotide sequence: TGTGCCAGCAGTTATATCGGAGGGGACTATGGCTACACCTTC. Translated, it gives CASSYIGGDYGYTF.

The chain has TRBV27 and TRBJ1-2; D gene uncertain. Per germline, CDR1 MNHEY and CDR2 SMNVEV (reference sequence). The CDR3 consists of 12 residues. Trimming took 6 bases from V and 4 from J, leaving 9 bases between them. CDR3 sequence: CASRGGFYGYTF. The CDR3 DNA reads as TGTGCCAGCAGGGGCGGATTCTATGGCTACACCTTC.

This chain links TRBV29-1 with TRBJ2-5, with D maybe TRBD1 (5 bases). CDR1 is SQVTM, CDR2 ANQGSEA, per germline. This CDR3 spans 14 amino acids. Deletions cut 3 bases from V and 2 bases from J, with 13 bases between. CDR3 in amino acids: CSVDRNTGQETQYF. The CDR3 DNA reads TGCAGCGTTGATCGGAATACAGGACAAGAGACCCAGTACTTC.

V usage is TRBV18 and J usage is TRBJ1-2; a possible D gene is TRBD1 (5 bases). The germline gives CDR1 KGHSH, CDR2 LQKENI. The V and J ends lost 3 bases and 12 bases respectively, with 20 bases between them. The CDR3 loop spans 14 amino acids. CDR3: CASSPKGPTDDHTF. As DNA, the CDR3 is TGTGCCAGCTCACCCAAGGGACCGACGGACGACCACACCTTC.

The chain uses TRBV18 and TRBJ1-2; no reliable D call. CDR1 is KGHSH and CDR2 is LQKENI in the germline V gene. The CDR3 runs 13 residues. The V end lost 1 base, the J end lost 4 bases, and 7 bases lay between the germline ends. The CDR3 DNA reads as TGTGCCAGCTCACCACGGGAAATCTATGGCTACACCTTC. Its translation: CASSPREIYGYTF. Based on the CDR3 plus reference TRBV18 and TRBJ1-2, the full variable domain is NAGVMQNPRHLVRRRGQEARLRCSPMKGHSHVYWYRQLPEEGLKFMVYLQKENIIDESGMPKERFSAEFPKEGPSILRIQQVVRGDSAAYFCASSPREIYGYTFGSGTRLTVV.

This chain uses TRBV6-1 with TRBJ1-1; D remains unclear. Trimming cost V 0 bases and J 5 bases, with 10 bases left between them. Germline V gene lookup returns CDR1 MNHNS and CDR2 SASEGT. The CDR3 sequence is 14 residues long. The CDR3 reads CASSEAGVRTEAFF. DNA for the CDR3: TGTGCCAGCAGTGAAGCTGGGGTTCGTACTGAAGCTTTCTTT.

This chain joins TRBV9 and TRBJ1-1; no definite D call. CDR3 size: 13 residues. Germline V gene sequence: CDR1 SGDLS, CDR2 YYNGEE. V was pared by 3 bases and J by 0 bases, with 6 bases between. CDR3 residues: CASSASMNTEAFF. The CDR3, as DNA: TGTGCCAGCAGCGCTAGCATGAACACTGAAGCTTTCTTT.

The V and J genes are TRBV28 and TRBJ1-1; TRBD1 agrees at 9 bases. Trimming removed 3 bases from V and 8 bases from J; junction bases left unmatched: 1. Germline CDR1 MDHEN, CDR2 SYDVKM. The CDR3 is 12 amino acids. CDR3 DNA: TGTGCCAGCAGTTTGGGGACAGGGGAAGCTTTCTTT. It yields the protein CASSLGTGEAFF.

This clone came up once. The V and J genes are TRBV19 and TRBJ1-5; D gene ambiguous. Trimming pared 2 bases from V and 0 bases from J, leaving 8 bases between. This CDR3 is built from 15 residues. Germline-derived CDR1 and CDR2 are LNHDA and SQIVND (reference sequence). CDR3 in DNA: TGTGCCAGTAGTATACGGACTGATAGCAATCAGCCCCAGCATTTT. Amino acids: CASSIRTDSNQPQHF.

This clone has only a few counts. The chain links TRBV7-2 to TRBJ2-5, with 9 nucleotides matching TRBD1. V trimming: 0 bases; J trimming: 10 bases; junction bases outside the gene matches: 12. Per germline, CDR1 SGHTA and CDR2 FQGNSA. The CDR3 runs to 16 residues. The CDR3 nucleotides read TGTGCCAGCAGCTTAGCGGCACAGGGGGCTTTTTTAGACCAGTACTTC. It codes for CASSLAAQGAFLDQYF.

The chain links TRBV18 to TRBJ2-5, with TRBD1 as a possible D gene (5 bases). V shed 8 bases and J shed 2 bases, with 24 bases lying between them. In germline, CDR1 is KGHSH, CDR2 LQKENI. This CDR3 spans 17 amino acids. The CDR3: CASTHISLGRGQETQYF. As DNA, the CDR3 is TGTGCCAGCACTCACATAAGTTTGGGGCGTGGGCAAGAGACCCAGTACTTC.

CDR3 protein: CASSLSPTNEKLFF. CDR3 nucleotides: TGTGCCAGCAGCTTATCTCCAACTAATGAAAAACTGTTTTTT. The chain carries TRBV11-3 and TRBJ1-4; D gene unclear. The CDR3 runs 14 residues. Deletions cut 2 bases from V and 0 bases from J, with 4 bases between. Germline lookup yields CDR1 SGHNT and CDR2 YENEEA.

The chain combines TRBV2 with TRBJ1-4; no clear D. This CDR3 comprises 13 residues. CDR1 and CDR2 from the germline V gene are SNHLY and FYNNEI. The V and J ends lost 5 bases and 7 bases respectively, with 11 bases between them. Here the CDR3 reads CASSSRAAEKLFF. The CDR3 DNA reads TGTGCCAGCAGTAGTAGGGCAGCTGAAAAACTGTTTTTT.

The chain combines TRBV4-2 with TRBJ1-2, with TRBD1 as a possible D gene (5 bases). Germline assignment: CDR1 LGHNA and CDR2 YNFKEQ. The V gene lost 1 base and the J gene lost 4 bases, with 13 bases spanning the gap. CDR3 length: 15 residues. CDR3 nucleotide sequence: TGTGCCAGCAGCCAAGGGCAGGGAGAGGCCTATGGCTACACCTTC. It encodes CASSQGQGEAYGYTF.

This rearrangement joins TRBV4-3 to TRBJ1-5; D gene ambiguous. V shed 1 base and J shed 0 bases, with 7 bases lying between them. The CDR3 spans 15 residues. From germline, CDR1 is LGHNA and CDR2 YSLEER. The CDR3 loop is CASSQGLLSNQPQHF. In DNA form, the CDR3 reads TGCGCCAGCAGCCAAGGGCTGCTTAGCAATCAGCCCCAGCATTTT.

This chain joins TRBV7-2 and TRBJ1-4; 7 bases are a match to TRBD1. This CDR3 is built from 15 residues. V lost 4 bases to trimming and J lost 6 bases; unmatched junction nucleotides: 8. Per the germline V gene, CDR1 is SGHTA and CDR2 is FQGNSA. CDR3: CASSSDRVRDEKLFF. In DNA form, the CDR3 reads TGTGCCAGCAGCTCCGACAGGGTTCGGGATGAAAAACTGTTTTTT.

V is TRBV6-2 or TRBV6-3 and J is TRBJ1-1; D uncertain. There are 14 residues in the CDR3. Germline loops: CDR1 MNHEY, CDR2 SVGEGT. Trimming took 6 bases from V and 1 from J, leaving 12 bases between them. The CDR3 region is CASSLQTENTEAFF. The CDR3 DNA reads as TGTGCCAGCAGCCTTCAGACCGAGAACACTGAAGCTTTCTTT.

The V and J genes are TRBV6-6 and TRBJ1-1; D gene ambiguous. V was cut by 5 bases and J by 4 bases, with 8 bases left in between. Germline V gene data show CDR1 as MNHNY and CDR2 as SVGAGI (reference sequence). The CDR3 is 12 residues long. The CDR3 region is CASSPGVTEAFF. The CDR3, as DNA: TGTGCCAGCAGTCCAGGAGTCACTGAAGCTTTCTTT.

CDR3 protein: CASSPPTDTQYF. The CDR3 DNA reads as TGTGCCAGCTCACCGCCCACAGATACGCAGTATTTT. The V call is TRBV18, the J call TRBJ2-3; unclear D gene. The CDR3 consists of 12 residues. In germline, CDR1 is KGHSH, CDR2 LQKENI. With 3 bases removed from V and 2 bases from J, the gap between germline ends came to 3 bases.

The chain links TRBV5-3 to TRBJ2-1; 8 bases fit TRBD2. TRBV5-3 is an ORF for which the function is uncertain. The CDR3 sequence is 15 residues long. After removal of 1 base from V and 4 bases from J, the junction contained 4 bases not matched to a gene. CDR3 amino acids: CARSLISGGYNEQFF. CDR3 nucleotide sequence: TGTGCCAGAAGCTTGATCAGCGGGGGTTACAATGAGCAGTTCTTC.

This chain uses TRBV30 with TRBJ1-2, with D unresolved. CDR3 length equals 12 residues. Trimming removed 0 bases from V and 8 bases from J, with 10 bases in between. Per germline, CDR1 GTSNPN and CDR2 SVGIG (reference sequence). CDR3 sequence: CAWSVRGPGYTF. In nucleotides, the CDR3 is TGTGCCTGGAGTGTACGAGGTCCGGGCTACACCTTC.

This chain uses TRBV11-1 with TRBJ2-7; 11 positions match TRBD1. The CDR3 totals 15 residues. The germline CDR1 and CDR2 sequences are SGHAT and FQDESV (reference sequence). V trimming: 5 bases; J trimming: 3 bases; junction bases outside the gene matches: 6. CDR3 residues: CASSDRDRGDYEQYF. CDR3 bases: TGTGCCAGCAGCGACCGGGACAGGGGGGACTACGAGCAGTACTTC.

V and J are TRBV9 and TRBJ1-4, with D uncertain. This CDR3 spans 12 amino acids. Trimming stripped 3 bases from V and 8 bases from J, with 8 bases between. CDR1 and CDR2 from the germline V gene are SGDLS and YYNGEE. The CDR3 coding sequence is TGTGCCAGCAGCGGACCCCGAGAAAAACTGTTTTTT. This codes for CASSGPREKLFF.

CDR3 nucleotide sequence: TGTGCCTGGAGAAACCCCCCAACAGTCACTGAAGCTTTCTTT. Its protein is CAWRNPPTVTEAFF. This chain uses TRBV30 with TRBJ1-1; unclear D gene. V was cut by 3 bases and J by 4 bases, with 15 bases left in between. The CDR3 has 14 residues. Germline-derived CDR1 and CDR2 are GTSNPN and SVGIG (reference sequence). Filled out from reference TRBV30 and TRBJ1-1, the complete variable domain reads SQTIHQWPATLVQPVGSPLSLECTVEGTSNPNLYWYRQAAGRGLQLLFYSVGIGQISSEVPQNLSASRPQDRQFILSSKKLLLSDSGFYLCAWRNPPTVTEAFFGQGTRLTVV.

This clone was seen a single time. As DNA, the CDR3 is TGTGCCAGCAGCCTATCGGCATCGACTAGAGATACGCAGTATTTT. This gives the protein CASSLSASTRDTQYF. V is TRBV3-1 (or the pseudogene TRBV3-2) and J is TRBJ2-3, with D possibly TRBD2 on 6 matching bases. CDR1 is LGHDT, CDR2 YNNKEL, per germline (reference sequence). V gave up 4 bases and J gave up 5 bases, with 16 bases separating them. The CDR3 covers 15 residues.

The chain carries TRBV19 and TRBJ2-5, with TRBD1 as a possible D gene (5 bases). The CDR3 totals 14 residues. Germline CDR1 is LNHDA and CDR2 is SQIVND (reference sequence). V was clipped by 7 bases and J by 5 bases, with 17 bases between them. The DNA for the CDR3 is TGTGCCAGTAATTCGACAGTTATGGTCGAGACCCAGTACTTC. Amino acids: CASNSTVMVETQYF.